The source of this T cell receptor beta chain is a study of blood T cell repertoires in COVID-19. Study at large: The United States, Italy and Spain provided the acute and convalescent COVID-19 samples.

Per germline, CDR1 LNHDA and CDR2 SQIVND (reference sequence). J was trimmed by 4 bases and V by 6 bases; bases with no gene match: 8. The CDR3 consists of 15 residues. The cohort comprised adults aged roughly 18 to 95 years residing in 20 to 30 US areas. In the authors' workflow: Amplification of reference gene primers provided the estimated nucleated cell counts. TCRdb's copy holds only in-frame clones and misses some; the assay was immunoSEQ multiplex PCR. V and J calls and clone size are given by that table; D and trimming were obtained from the DNA. The sample lists about 300,000 clones; approximately 91% were seen once.

This TCR came from a man aged 55 to 69 who had recovered from COVID-19. The chain employs TRBV19 and TRBJ2-7; 11 bases match TRBD2. Sequencing was performed on PBMCs or T cells enriched from blood (not recorded which). The CDR3 DNA is TGTGCCAGTAGGACCGTAGCGGGAGGGCCTTACGAGCAGTACTTC. Protein sequence: CASRTVAGGPYEQYF. Drawing the rest from reference TRBV19 and TRBJ2-7, the complete variable domain is DGGITQSPKYLFRKEGQNVTLSCEQNLNHDAMYWYRQDPGQGLRLIYYSQIVNDFQKGDIAEGYSVSREKKESFPLTVTSAQKNPTAFYLCASRTVAGGPYEQYFGPGTRLTVT.